This TCR beta chain was sequenced for a study of blood T cell repertoires in COVID-19 (dated by TCRdb to 2020 to 2021). With respect to the entire study: The collaborator samples originated in the United States, Italy and Spain and spanned the acute and convalescent phases of COVID-19. Sample metadata almost always included a de-identified subject ID, COVID-19 status, age in years and sex. Where available, HLA class I and class II types were taken from metadata supplied by the sample provider and were not determined by assay-based typing. The material from the prospective study consisted of cDNA or gDNA derived from T cells, B-cell-depleted T cells, or PBMCs. Deeply sampled blood TCRbeta repertoires from subjects exposed to, actively infected with, or recovered from COVID-19 were included in the dataset. The samples were drawn from the first 160 participants of the ongoing ImmuneRACE study and from 1,200 or so subjects provided by 6 global collaborators. A freely available public database, intended as a resource for researchers studying the immune response to SARS-CoV-2, is where the repertoires were released. Overall study outcomes, separate from this receptor: The amount of clinical and demographic metadata varied by source and participant and was provided uncurated.

Collaborating institutions collected whole blood in K2EDTA tubes following their own protocols. For TCRbeta analysis, collaborator samples were shipped as frozen whole blood, as isolated PBMCs, or as DNA extracted from either sample type. Germline trimming amounts to 5 bases on V and 0 bases on J, with 10 as the count of junction bases outside the gene matches. Per the germline V gene, SGHRS is the CDR1 and YFSETQ is the CDR2. From its cysteine to its phenylalanine, the CDR3 spans 16 amino acids. Only the CDR3 DNA is retained, 48 bases long and in frame from the first base. TCRbeta CDR3 regions were amplified from genomic DNA by means of the immunoSEQ Assay, a bias-controlled multiplex PCR. On the authors' methods: Nucleated cell counts per sample were estimated from amplification of reference gene primers within the assay. Sequence reads were collapsed and filtered to measure the absolute abundance of every unique TCRbeta CDR3 rearrangement. Productive Simpson clonality was computed per sample as the square root of Simpson's diversity index over productive rearrangements. Not all clones reach the TCRdb copy of this immuneACCESS table, which keeps in-frame sequences only. Checked studies attribute under half of the gap to unresolved V genes and leave the rest unexplained. V and J calls plus clone size are reproduced from that table; the DNA served to infer D and trimming. For this sample the table gives a few hundred thousand clones, of which roughly 87% were detected only once. The top ten clones comprise approximately 2% of the sample.

A remark on this clone: Its antigen is still unknown. Base quality data are lacking; no much larger clone is found one base away.

Sequencing input: peripheral blood. The chain is made from TRBV5-1 and TRBJ1-1, and 7 junction bases match TRBD1. This TCR came from a man aged 18-30 years with active or convalescent COVID-19. Read as DNA, the sequence is TGCGCCAGCAGACAGGATCCGGGACAGATGAACACTGAAGCTTTCTTT. The resulting protein is CASRQDPGQMNTEAFF.